The T cell receptor beta chain under discussion was sequenced for a study of T cells in Graves' hyperthyroidism and ophthalmopathy. This clonotype was counted ten times or more. V lost 4 bases and J lost 2, with 15 bases in between. The CDR3 is 15 amino acids. From germline, CDR1 is LGHNA and CDR2 YNFKEQ. RNA transcripts were the template for amplifying TCR beta CDR3 regions. In the first-round RT-PCR of the TCR CDR3, the HTBI primer set was used. TCRdb used MiXCR to reprocess the multiplex PCR reads, holding one entry per CDR3 protein. This table has hundreds of thousands of distinct CDR3 sequences, around 20% appearing once.

The source of this sequence is a man aged 35-49 years with Graves' hyperthyroidism. The specimen sequenced was blood. V is TRBV4-2 and J is TRBJ2-7, with no clear D. CDR3 nucleotide sequence: TGTGCCAGCAGCCTCCAAGCTGACGTTCCCTACGAGCAGTACTTC. Residues: CASSLQADVPYEQYF.